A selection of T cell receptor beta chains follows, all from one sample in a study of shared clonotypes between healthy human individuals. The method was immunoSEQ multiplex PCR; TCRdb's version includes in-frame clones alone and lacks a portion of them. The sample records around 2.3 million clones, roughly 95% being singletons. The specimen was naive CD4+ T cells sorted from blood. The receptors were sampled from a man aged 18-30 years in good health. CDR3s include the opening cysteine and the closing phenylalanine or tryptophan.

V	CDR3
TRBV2	CASSRSGTNYGYTF
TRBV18	CASSRGTSSPLHF
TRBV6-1	CASSVVGVNTEAFF
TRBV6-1	CASSESGANVLTF
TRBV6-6	CASSSGPTQYF
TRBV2	CASSRDHADTQYF
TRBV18	CASSLLQNEQFF
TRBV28	CASSFWDRVNQPQHF
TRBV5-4	CASSLVPRERTDTQYF
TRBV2	CASSEDSPAQPQHF
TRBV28	CASSLGGLGDYEQYF
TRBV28	CASSLTRQDSYEQYF
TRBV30	CAWTPPHEQFF
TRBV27	CASTRAGLAGGPDTQYF
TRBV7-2	CASSLGGQVNYGYTF
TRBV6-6	CASSYPGDQPQHF
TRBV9	CASSVGWYGEQYF
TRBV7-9	CASSTSGLAGLAKNIQYF
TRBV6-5	CASSKDRRNEKLFF
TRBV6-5	CASRTSSGGTDTQYF